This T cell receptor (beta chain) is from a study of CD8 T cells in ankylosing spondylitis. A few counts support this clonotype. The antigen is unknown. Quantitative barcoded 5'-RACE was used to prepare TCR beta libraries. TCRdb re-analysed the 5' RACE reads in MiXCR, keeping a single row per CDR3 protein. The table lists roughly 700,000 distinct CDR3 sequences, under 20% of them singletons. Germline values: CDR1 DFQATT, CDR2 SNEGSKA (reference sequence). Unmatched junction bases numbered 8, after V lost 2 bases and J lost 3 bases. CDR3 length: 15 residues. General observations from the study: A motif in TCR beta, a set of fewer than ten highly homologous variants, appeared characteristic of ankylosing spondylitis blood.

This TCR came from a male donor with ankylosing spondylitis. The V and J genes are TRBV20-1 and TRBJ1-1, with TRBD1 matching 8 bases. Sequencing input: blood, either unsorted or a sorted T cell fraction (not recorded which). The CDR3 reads CSARTYRGDYTEAFF. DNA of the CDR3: TGCAGTGCTAGAACCTACAGGGGGGATTACACTGAAGCTTTCTTT.